The sample holds one count of the clone carrying this TCR beta chain. The antigen is unknown. V lost 3 bases and J 9 bases, leaving 10 bases between the germline ends. Germline V gene data show CDR1 as SGHRS and CDR2 as YFSETQ. CDR3 size: 12 residues. Amplification used 60 Vbeta primers and 13 Jbeta primers. The repertoire was sequenced with immunoSEQ multiplex PCR; TCRdb's copy has only in-frame clones and lacks some. Found here are about 98,000 clones, about four fifths of them singletons; the top ten hold roughly 3.5%. The data were obtained in a study of cytomegalovirus exposure and HLA in healthy donors. General observations from the study: Links to common viral pathogens appeared, in a later analysis, for several of the most significant clusters.

The source is a female donor in good health and CMV-seropositive. The sample was PBMCs. The chain uses TRBV5-1 and TRBJ2-1, with D possibly matching TRBD2 (5 bases). This CDR3 is CASSYYEGEQFF. The CDR3 DNA reads as TGCGCCAGCAGCTATTATGAGGGTGAGCAGTTCTTC.